This record looks at one T cell receptor (beta chain) sequence and its context. This clonotype was recorded a few times. The specificity of this receptor is unknown. Per-base qualities were not stored, and no clone one base away is much larger. From cysteine to phenylalanine, the CDR3 is 13 amino acids long. CDR3 DNA only is kept here, 39 bases in frame from base 1. CDR1 and CDR2, looked up from the germline V gene, are SGHTA and FQGNSA. V is shortened by 5 bases, J by 7 bases, and the region joining them spans 12 bases. This sample stems from a study of T-cell memory formation after mild COVID-19 (dated by TCRdb to the early 2020s). With regard to the full study: Most TCR sequence clusters were specific to one of the two donors. Two young, previously healthy adult volunteers, one female and one male, were included in the cohort. Longitudinal TCRalpha and TCRbeta repertoire sequencing tracked T-cell clones expanding and contracting after mild COVID-19 in a couple of donors. What the work shows at the level of the full study, not this receptor alone: From day 15 to 85, contracting clones showed balanced CD4/CD8 phenotypes, whereas a second wave of clones that expanded from day 15 to 37 leaned towards CD4+. The study included only a couple of mild cases, and larger cohorts that include severe cases with pre-infection samples were judged to be necessary. Whether the second-wave clones peaking on day 37 were SARS-CoV-2 specific was not confirmed. Some responding clones were found in pre-infection memory, which suggests that pre-existing cross-reactive memory T cells took part in the SARS-CoV-2 response. Contracting CD4+ clones appeared mostly in the CM and EM memory subsets, whereas CD8+ clones were enriched in EMRA.

Ficoll-Paque density gradient centrifugation was used to isolate PBMCs. The sequencer was an Illumina NovaSeq 6000. TCRalpha and TCRbeta cDNA libraries were built by 5'RACE with constant-segment primers, adding sample barcodes and unique molecular identifiers. Trizol reagent was used to extract RNA from every sample. The libraries were amplified in two PCR steps, and the second step added a second sample barcode and Illumina TruSeq adapters. The libraries were sequenced on an Illumina NovaSeq using 2 x 150 bp paired-end reads. Per the original workflow: With migec v1.2.7, reads were demultiplexed and then collapsed into UMI-guided consensus sequences. Using mixcr v2.1.11, the UMI consensuses were aligned to TRA and TRB V and J templates and assembled into clonotypes. Expanded or contracted clonotypes were those called significant by both edgeR and NoisET, with noise models trained on biological replicates. For edgeR calls, the thresholds were a false discovery rate-adjusted p below 0.01 and a log2 fold-change of 1. As an exploratory analysis of dynamics, PCA with hierarchical clustering was applied to max-normalized trajectories of the 1000 most abundant clonotypes. Separately sequenced CD4+ and CD8+ repertoires were used to assign the CD4 or CD8 phenotype of responding clones. In-frame beta chains were kept once TCRdb had trimmed the public reads at Q25 with fastp and called clones with MiXCR. Under each unique CDR3 protein, matching rows form one entry showing the most common genes and DNA. Here the V and J calls rest on TCRdb's processing, not on the authors' analysis. The sample yields 75,000 to 95,000 distinct CDR3 sequences; over 13% were counted once. The ten largest clones take up around two fifths of the sample.

In this chain, TRBV7-2 is recombined with TRBJ1-5, with the D gene too uncertain to name. The origin of this receptor is a man between 18 and 29 years old who had mild COVID-19 (a few samples of this study predate the infection). The sample titles of this study are shuffled in the database, so cell type and time point are left out; the donor was told from shared clones. The sequenced sample was PBMCs or a T cell subset sorted from them (not recorded which). The nucleotide sequence reads TGTGCCAGCAGCCCCCCGGGAGGGCAGCCCCAGCATTTT. Translation gives CASSPPGGQPQHF. When the CDR3 is completed using the reference TRBV7-2 and TRBJ1-5 genes on either side, the full variable domain is GAGVSQSPSNKVTEKGKDVELRCDPISGHTALYWYRQSLGQGLEFLIYFQGNSAPDKSGLPSDRFSAERTGGSVSTLTIQRTQQEDSAVYLCASSPPGGQPQHFGDGTRLSIL.